The rows below give T cell receptor beta chains drawn from one sample of a study of blood T cell repertoires in COVID-19. The repertoire was sequenced with immunoSEQ multiplex PCR; TCRdb's copy has only in-frame clones and lacks some. Among about 160,000 clones listed, around 82% were seen once. The material sequenced was PBMCs or T cells enriched from blood (not recorded which). The receptors were sampled from a man between 60 and 75 years old who had recovered from COVID-19. CDR3s include the opening cysteine and the closing phenylalanine or tryptophan. Fields, in order: clone size, CDR3 length, V gene, CDR3 protein. Only some rows state a clone size, as once, few, many or a class for expanded clones.

>-|16|TRBV24-1
CATSDPGLAAYNEQFF
>-|16|TRBV30
CAWTLGTSGVTDTQYF
>-|14|TRBV14
CASSPRAMNTEAFF
>-|12|TRBV19
CASSADWGTQYF
>-|18|TRBV2
CASSEALPDRDLLGTIYF
>-|16|TRBV7-2
CASSLVGDISTDTQYF
>-|16|TRBV3-1/TRBV3-2
CASSQGMGLAGETQYF
>-|14|TRBV9
CASSVGLAQETQYF
>-|15|TRBV7-9
CASSLRDRSQETQYF
>-|14|TRBV2
CASSDRAGNQPQHF
>-|16|TRBV14
CASSHLGLAGSHEQYF
>-|13|TRBV27
CASSFSRAEKLFF
>-|17|TRBV1
CTSSQDTYSGRSYEQYF
>few|13|TRBV29-1
CSASSSLNNEQFF
>-|15|TRBV27
CASSLGLERWETQYF
>-|14|TRBV6-4
CARRDREGNQPQHF
>many|14|TRBV5-8
CASSFFTENTEAFF
>-|20|TRBV11-2
CASSLEDWAGRSNWPDTQYF
>-|15|TRBV2
CASAGGISGANVLTF
>-|13|TRBV24-1
CATSPGSNQPQHF
>-|15|TRBV4-1
CASSQPSLMNTEAFF
>-|14|TRBV19
CASRPGQGAYEQFF
>-|14|TRBV7-2
CASSLGGLNTEAFF
>-|17|TRBV3-1/TRBV3-2
CASSQVSPGLAVETQYF
>-|15|TRBV7-2
CASSLAQGTGNEQYF
>once|15|TRBV9
CASSVALALTDTQYF
>-|14|TRBV4-1
CASSQEPTLNTIYF
>-|13|TRBV29-1
CSVAGDLSEKLFF
>few|13|TRBV5-5
CASSFVYNQPQHF
>-|14|TRBV6-5
CASTGTPSTDTQYF
>-|16|TRBV10-3
CAISESPGTGNSPLHF
>-|14|TRBV7-2
CASSRSTGTDTQYF
>once|14|TRBV7-2
CASTGLGRDYGYTF
>-|14|TRBV3-1/TRBV3-2
CASSQTGTGEGYTF
>-|15|TRBV19
CASSIEASGSYEQYF
>-|16|TRBV7-2
CASSIRTSGGYNEQFF
>-|12|TRBV27
CASRGQVFEQYF
>-|16|TRBV2
CASTGTGGSGANVLTF
>-|16|TRBV21-1
CASSKLTGGGTDTQYF
>few|13|TRBV14
CASSSQGLAEQFF
>-|15|TRBV7-8
CASRTSGPFQETQYF
>-|14|TRBV5-1
CASSLGAGENEQYF
>many|13|TRBV3-1/TRBV3-2
CASSPEANSPLHF
>-|15|TRBV5-1
CASSLGQGSYNEQFF
>-|15|TRBV4-1
CASSQEGTGDSPLHF
>-|16|TRBV14
CASSQSAGLGYNEQFF
>-|11|TRBV6-5
CASSYSGTHTF
>-|14|TRBV9
CASGWGGANSPLHF
>-|12|TRBV5-1
CASSPGGERAFF
>-|13|TRBV29-1
CSVVRQGYYGYTF
>-|16|TRBV10-3
CAISESLAVRNEKLFF
>-|19|TRBV18
CASSPDERTPGSFNSPLHF
>-|16|TRBV7-6
CASSLAPEGGAYEQYF